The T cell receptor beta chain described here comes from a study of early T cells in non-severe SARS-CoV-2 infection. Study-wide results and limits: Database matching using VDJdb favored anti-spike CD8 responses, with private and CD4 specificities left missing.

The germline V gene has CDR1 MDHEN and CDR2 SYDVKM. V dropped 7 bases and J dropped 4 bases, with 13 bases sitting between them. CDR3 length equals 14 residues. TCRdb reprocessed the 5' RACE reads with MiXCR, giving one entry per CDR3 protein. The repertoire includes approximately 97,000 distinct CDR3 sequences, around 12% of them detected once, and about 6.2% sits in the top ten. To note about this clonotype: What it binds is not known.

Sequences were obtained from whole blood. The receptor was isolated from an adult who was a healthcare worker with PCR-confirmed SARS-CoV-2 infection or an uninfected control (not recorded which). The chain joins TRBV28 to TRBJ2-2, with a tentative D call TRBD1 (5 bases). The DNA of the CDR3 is TGTGCCAGCACCCAGGACACATCCACCGGGGAGCTGTTTTTT. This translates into CASTQDTSTGELFF.